A selection of T cell receptor beta chains follows, all from one sample in a study of cytomegalovirus exposure and HLA in healthy donors. Here immunoSEQ multiplex PCR was the method, and the copy in TCRdb shows in-frame clones only, minus some. The sample has around 150,000 clones; around 79% are singletons. The material sequenced was PBMCs. These receptors were collected from a woman in her forties in good health and CMV-seronegative. Each CDR3 is given with its conserved first and last residue. Each record gives: CDR3 length, clone size, D gene, J gene, V gene, CDR3 protein, CDR3 DNA. A D gene is named only where the DNA matches it firmly. Not all rows give a size; the values are once, few, many and, for expanded clones, a class.

len: 14
abundance: once
d_gene: .
j_gene: TRBJ2-5
v_gene: TRBV6-1
CDR3aa: CASSEALRPKTQYF
CDR3nt: TGTGCCAGCAGTGAAGCGCTGCGGCCTAAGACCCAGTACTTC

len: 14
abundance: .
d_gene: TRBD1
j_gene: TRBJ2-1
v_gene: TRBV4-1
CDR3aa: CASSLNNRGDEQFF
CDR3nt: TGCGCCAGCAGCCTAAATAACAGGGGCGATGAGCAGTTCTTC

len: 13
abundance: .
d_gene: .
j_gene: TRBJ2-4
v_gene: TRBV2
CDR3aa: CASTRLAKNIQYF
CDR3nt: TGTGCCAGCACCAGGCTAGCCAAAAACATTCAGTACTTC

len: 15
abundance: .
d_gene: TRBD2
j_gene: TRBJ2-3
v_gene: TRBV28
CDR3aa: CASSFRGGSTDTQYF
CDR3nt: TGTGCCAGCAGTTTTCGCGGGGGTAGCACAGATACGCAGTATTTT

len: 14
abundance: .
d_gene: TRBD1
j_gene: TRBJ1-4
v_gene: TRBV28
CDR3aa: CASSRRQGHEKLFF
CDR3nt: TGTGCCAGCAGTCGAAGACAGGGGCACGAAAAACTGTTTTTT

len: 14
abundance: .
d_gene: TRBD1
j_gene: TRBJ1-4
v_gene: TRBV7-6
CDR3aa: CASSPGTGPRVLFF
CDR3nt: TGTGCCAGCAGCCCTGGGACAGGGCCACGGGTACTGTTTTTT

len: 13
abundance: .
d_gene: .
j_gene: TRBJ1-6
v_gene: TRBV7-9
CDR3aa: CASSLGSGSPLHF
CDR3nt: TGTGCCAGCAGCTTGGGGTCGGGGTCACCCCTCCACTTT

len: 17
abundance: .
d_gene: TRBD2
j_gene: TRBJ2-3
v_gene: TRBV11-2
CDR3aa: CASSLGLGAGGRDTQYF
CDR3nt: TGTGCCAGCAGCTTAGGTCTCGGGGCGGGGGGGAGAGATACGCAGTATTTT

len: 13
abundance: .
d_gene: .
j_gene: TRBJ1-1
v_gene: TRBV6-4
CDR3aa: CASSGQMNTEAFF
CDR3nt: TGTGCCAGCAGCGGACAGATGAACACTGAAGCTTTCTTT

len: 14
abundance: .
d_gene: .
j_gene: TRBJ1-5
v_gene: TRBV19
CDR3aa: CARITGTYYQPQHF
CDR3nt: TGTGCCAGAATAACGGGAACTTATTATCAGCCCCAGCATTTT

len: 12
abundance: .
d_gene: .
j_gene: TRBJ1-2
v_gene: TRBV7-2
CDR3aa: CASSHSSYGYTF
CDR3nt: TGTGCCAGCAGTCACAGTTCCTATGGCTACACCTTC

len: 14
abundance: once
d_gene: .
j_gene: TRBJ2-7
v_gene: TRBV6-5
CDR3aa: CASRIRGSSYEQYF
CDR3nt: TGTGCCAGCAGGATAAGGGGAAGCTCCTACGAGCAGTACTTC

len: 16
abundance: .
d_gene: .
j_gene: TRBJ1-2
v_gene: TRBV4-1
CDR3aa: CASSQVWQGSNYGYTF
CDR3nt: TGCGCCAGCAGCCAAGTGTGGCAGGGCTCTAACTATGGCTACACCTTC

len: 14
abundance: .
d_gene: TRBD2
j_gene: TRBJ2-5
v_gene: TRBV5-1
CDR3aa: CASSRLAGEETQYF
CDR3nt: TGCGCCAGCAGCCGACTAGCGGGGGAAGAGACCCAGTACTTC

len: 14
abundance: .
d_gene: .
j_gene: TRBJ1-2
v_gene: TRBV21-1
CDR3aa: CASRRTRSNYGYTF
CDR3nt: TGTGCCAGCAGAAGAACTAGATCCAACTATGGCTACACCTTC

len: 14
abundance: few
d_gene: TRBD2
j_gene: TRBJ2-7
v_gene: TRBV2
CDR3aa: CATGAGRGFHEQYF
CDR3nt: TGTGCCACCGGTGCAGGGCGGGGGTTTCACGAGCAGTACTTC

len: 11
abundance: few
d_gene: .
j_gene: TRBJ2-1
v_gene: TRBV18
CDR3aa: CASSPRSEQFF
CDR3nt: TGTGCCAGCTCACCGAGGTCTGAGCAGTTCTTC

len: 13
abundance: .
d_gene: TRBD2
j_gene: TRBJ2-2
v_gene: TRBV6-5
CDR3aa: CASKLAETGELFF
CDR3nt: TGTGCCAGCAAACTAGCGGAGACCGGGGAGCTGTTTTTT

len: 13
abundance: .
d_gene: .
j_gene: TRBJ1-2
v_gene: TRBV2
CDR3aa: CAMGQGFDYGYTF
CDR3nt: TGTGCCATGGGCCAGGGATTTGACTATGGCTACACCTTC

len: 19
abundance: .
d_gene: .
j_gene: TRBJ1-5
v_gene: TRBV5-6
CDR3aa: CASSLGAANTGYSNQPQHF
CDR3nt: TGTGCCAGCAGCTTGGGGGCGGCCAACACAGGGTATAGCAATCAGCCCCAGCATTTT

len: 15
abundance: once
d_gene: TRBD1
j_gene: TRBJ2-5
v_gene: TRBV2
CDR3aa: CASHRQGASQETQYF
CDR3nt: TGTGCCAGCCACCGACAGGGGGCGAGCCAAGAGACCCAGTACTTC

len: 14
abundance: .
d_gene: .
j_gene: TRBJ1-1
v_gene: TRBV5-4
CDR3aa: CASSLAGHNTEAFF
CDR3nt: TGTGCCAGCAGCTTGGCCGGTCATAACACTGAAGCTTTCTTT

len: 14
abundance: .
d_gene: .
j_gene: TRBJ2-5
v_gene: TRBV11-2
CDR3aa: CASSQGLTAETQYF
CDR3nt: TGTGCCAGCAGCCAGGGACTGACTGCGGAGACCCAGTACTTC

len: 14
abundance: .
d_gene: .
j_gene: TRBJ1-2
v_gene: TRBV7-9
CDR3aa: CSSAPSDSLYGYTF
CDR3nt: TGTTCCAGTGCCCCCTCGGACAGTCTCTATGGCTACACCTTC

len: 13
abundance: few
d_gene: TRBD1
j_gene: TRBJ1-1
v_gene: TRBV2
CDR3aa: CASRQGVFTEAFF
CDR3nt: TGTGCCAGCAGGCAGGGGGTTTTCACTGAAGCTTTCTTT

len: 17
abundance: .
d_gene: TRBD1
j_gene: TRBJ1-5
v_gene: TRBV19
CDR3aa: CASSLMYRGLVNQPQHF
CDR3nt: TGTGCCAGTAGTTTGATGTACAGGGGGCTGGTCAATCAGCCCCAGCATTTT

len: 15
abundance: .
d_gene: TRBD1
j_gene: TRBJ2-5
v_gene: TRBV2
CDR3aa: CASINWGQGQETQYF
CDR3nt: TGTGCCAGCATAAACTGGGGACAGGGTCAAGAGACCCAGTACTTC

len: 16
abundance: .
d_gene: .
j_gene: TRBJ1-6
v_gene: TRBV4-2
CDR3aa: CASSQDGGPVNSPLHF
CDR3nt: TGTGCCAGCAGCCAAGATGGGGGCCCAGTAAATTCACCCCTCCACTTT

len: 14
abundance: .
d_gene: .
j_gene: TRBJ1-5
v_gene: TRBV6-1
CDR3aa: CASLDRLGNQPQHF
CDR3nt: TGTGCCAGCCTAGACAGGCTCGGCAATCAGCCCCAGCATTTT

len: 13
abundance: .
d_gene: .
j_gene: TRBJ2-5
v_gene: TRBV9
CDR3aa: CASSAGTGGTQYF
CDR3nt: TGTGCCAGCAGCGCCGGGACTGGCGGGACCCAGTACTTC

len: 17
abundance: few
d_gene: .
j_gene: TRBJ1-3
v_gene: TRBV7-2
CDR3aa: CASSLGADGSSGNTIYF
CDR3nt: TGTGCCAGCAGCTTAGGGGCGGACGGGAGCTCTGGAAACACCATATATTTT

len: 15
abundance: .
d_gene: TRBD1
j_gene: TRBJ1-1
v_gene: TRBV5-1
CDR3aa: CASSLAGQENTEAFF
CDR3nt: TGCGCCAGCAGCTTGGCCGGACAGGAGAACACTGAAGCTTTCTTT

len: 13
abundance: .
d_gene: .
j_gene: TRBJ1-1
v_gene: TRBV27
CDR3aa: CASKRGLRTEAFF
CDR3nt: TGTGCCAGCAAGCGGGGCTTGAGGACTGAAGCTTTCTTT

len: 13
abundance: .
d_gene: .
j_gene: TRBJ2-1
v_gene: TRBV5-1
CDR3aa: CASSLQGYNEQFF
CDR3nt: TGCGCCAGCAGCTTACAGGGATACAATGAGCAGTTCTTC

len: 14
abundance: .
d_gene: .
j_gene: TRBJ1-1
v_gene: TRBV6-5
CDR3aa: CASSEGEASTEAFF
CDR3nt: TGTGCCAGCAGTGAAGGGGAGGCCAGCACTGAAGCTTTCTTT

len: 15
abundance: .
d_gene: .
j_gene: TRBJ1-6
v_gene: TRBV5-6
CDR3aa: CASSYLQGRNSPLHF
CDR3nt: TGTGCCAGCAGCTACTTACAGGGTAGAAATTCACCCCTCCACTTT

len: 17
abundance: .
d_gene: TRBD1
j_gene: TRBJ1-2
v_gene: TRBV7-2
CDR3aa: CASSLKRFRDRDYGYTF
CDR3nt: TGTGCCAGCAGCTTGAAGCGATTCCGGGACAGGGACTATGGCTACACCTTC

len: 14
abundance: .
d_gene: TRBD1
j_gene: TRBJ2-1
v_gene: TRBV12-5
CDR3aa: CASGQGQGDNEQFF
CDR3nt: TGTGCTAGTGGCCAAGGACAGGGGGACAATGAGCAGTTCTTC

len: 15
abundance: .
d_gene: .
j_gene: TRBJ2-1
v_gene: TRBV7-3
CDR3aa: CASSRGGGSYNEQFF
CDR3nt: TGTGCCAGCAGCCGAGGGGGGGGCTCCTACAATGAGCAGTTCTTC

len: 16
abundance: .
d_gene: TRBD1
j_gene: TRBJ1-1
v_gene: TRBV5-1
CDR3aa: CASSSLIGQGATEAFF
CDR3nt: TGCGCCAGCAGCTCCCTCATCGGACAGGGGGCAACTGAAGCTTTCTTT

len: 15
abundance: .
d_gene: TRBD2
j_gene: TRBJ2-7
v_gene: TRBV18
CDR3aa: CASSLLAGLSYEQYF
CDR3nt: TGTGCCAGCTCACTCCTAGCGGGACTAAGTTACGAGCAGTACTTC

len: 15
abundance: .
d_gene: TRBD1
j_gene: TRBJ1-2
v_gene: TRBV7-2
CDR3aa: CASSFSTGSYYGYTF
CDR3nt: TGTGCCAGCAGCTTCTCGACAGGGAGTTACTATGGCTACACCTTC